A selection of T cell receptor beta chains follows, all from one sample in a study of T and B cells in COVID-19 patients. TCRdb passed the multiplex PCR reads through MiXCR, listing each CDR3 protein once. This sample has roughly 11,000 distinct CDR3 sequences, with nearly 30% found just once. The sequenced sample was blood. Source of these receptors: a human donor who had recovered from COVID-19. CDR3s include the opening cysteine and the closing phenylalanine or tryptophan. The D gene is left open where the match is weak. Expanded clones are given a class, and other clones once, few, many or no size at all.

D	V	J	size	CDR3	DNA
NA	TRBV5-5	TRBJ2-1	few	CASSLGGTTYNEQFF	TGTGCCAGCAGCTTGGGGGGAACCACCTACAATGAGCAGTTCTTC
TRBD1	TRBV5-1	TRBJ2-1	few	CASSLGTGPYNEQFF	TGCGCCAGCAGCTTAGGGACAGGGCCCTACAATGAGCAGTTCTTC
TRBD1	TRBV6-5	TRBJ2-5	NA	CASSSGQVQETQYF	TGTGCCAGCAGTTCTGGACAGGTCCAAGAGACCCAGTACTTC
NA	TRBV7-9	TRBJ2-5	NA	CASSLARDEETQYF	TGTGCCAGCAGCTTAGCCCGGGATGAAGAGACCCAGTACTTC
NA	TRBV29-1	TRBJ2-2	medium-sized	CSVAWTANTGELFF	TGCAGCGTTGCCTGGACAGCTAACACCGGGGAGCTGTTTTTT
NA	TRBV4-3	TRBJ2-5	NA	CASSQGRPGETQYF	TGCGCCAGCAGCCAAGGTCGACCTGGGGAGACCCAGTACTTC
TRBD2	TRBV27	TRBJ2-5	NA	CASSLRGQLAGGPSETQYF	TGTGCCAGCAGTTTACGGGGACAGTTAGCGGGAGGGCCAAGTGAGACCCAGTACTTC
TRBD2	TRBV7-2	TRBJ2-6	few	CASQLASSSGANVLTF	TGTGCCAGTCAACTAGCGTCGAGCTCTGGGGCCAACGTCCTGACTTTC
TRBD2	TRBV7-2	TRBJ2-7	NA	CASSSELAGSYEQYF	TGTGCCAGCAGCTCCGAACTAGCGGGGTCCTACGAGCAGTACTTC
TRBD1	TRBV27	TRBJ2-7	few	CASSRPTGVPYEQYF	TGTGCCAGCAGTCGTCCGACAGGGGTCCCCTACGAGCAGTACTTC
NA	TRBV5-1	TRBJ2-2	NA	CASSLVGTERGELFF	TGCGCCAGCAGCTTGGTGGGAACCGAGCGCGGGGAGCTGTTTTTT
TRBD2	TRBV18	TRBJ2-1	few	CASSPPGGSYNEQFF	TGTGCCAGCTCACCACCCGGGGGGTCCTACAATGAGCAGTTCTTC
TRBD2	TRBV19	TRBJ2-1	medium-sized	CASTIAGRSYNEQFF	TGTGCCAGTACAATAGCGGGAAGATCCTACAATGAGCAGTTCTTC
NA	TRBV12-3/TRBV12-4	TRBJ2-6	many	CASSLGAGQLYSGANVLTF	TGTGCCAGCAGTTTAGGGGCGGGACAGTTATATTCAGGGGCCAACGTCCTGACTTTC
TRBD1	TRBV7-9	TRBJ1-1	few	CASSDRGGEAFF	TGTGCCAGCAGCGACAGGGGAGGGGAAGCTTTCTTT
TRBD1	TRBV13	TRBJ1-1	few	CASRIRDRVLAEAFF	TGTGCCAGCAGAATCCGGGACAGGGTTTTGGCTGAAGCTTTCTTT
NA	TRBV4-3	TRBJ1-2	NA	CASSQDVGGGYGYTF	TGCGCCAGCAGCCAAGATGTGGGGGGCGGGTATGGCTACACCTTC
NA	TRBV18	TRBJ1-5	NA	CASSTGSGSNQPQHF	TGTGCCAGCTCCACGGGGTCAGGAAGCAATCAGCCCCAGCATTTT
NA	TRBV27	TRBJ1-6	NA	CASSFSSNNSPLHF	TGTGCCAGCAGTTTCAGTTCCAATAATTCACCCCTCCACTTT
NA	TRBV6-2/TRBV6-3	TRBJ2-2	NA	CASLDFGELFF	TGTGCCAGCCTAGATTTCGGGGAGCTGTTTTTT
NA	TRBV6-5	TRBJ2-5	NA	CASSYSGTQETQYF	TGTGCCAGCAGTTACTCCGGGACCCAAGAGACCCAGTACTTC
NA	TRBV7-6	TRBJ1-3	NA	CASSPIGTASGNTIYF	TGTGCCAGCAGCCCGATCGGGACGGCCTCTGGAAACACCATATATTTT
NA	TRBV6-6	TRBJ1-4	NA	CASYPGIATNEKLFF	TGTGCCAGCTACCCGGGGATTGCAACTAATGAAAAACTGTTTTTT
NA	TRBV6-2/TRBV6-3	TRBJ1-3	NA	CASTEWGSGNTIYF	TGTGCCAGCACTGAATGGGGCTCTGGAAACACCATATATTTT
TRBD2	TRBV24-1	TRBJ2-1	NA	CATSEGTSGSYNEQFF	TGTGCCACCAGTGAGGGAACTAGCGGATCCTACAATGAGCAGTTCTTC
NA	TRBV18	TRBJ2-1	few	CASSPGGAAYNEQFF	TGTGCCAGCTCACCAGGGGGTGCCGCCTACAATGAGCAGTTCTTC
TRBD1	TRBV6-5	TRBJ1-6	many	CASSYDYRGGNSPLHF	TGTGCCAGCAGTTACGATTACAGGGGAGGAAATTCACCCCTCCACTTT
NA	TRBV29-1	TRBJ2-2	medium-sized	CSVERQTGELFF	TGCAGCGTTGAACGACAGACCGGGGAGCTGTTTTTT
NA	TRBV19	TRBJ2-2	medium-sized	CASSIDSRTGELFF	TGTGCCAGTAGTATAGACTCTCGAACCGGGGAGCTGTTTTTT
NA	TRBV27	TRBJ2-1	NA	CASSSQPRPNNEQFF	TGTGCCAGCAGCTCACAACCCCGGCCCAACAATGAGCAGTTCTTC
NA	TRBV20-1	TRBJ1-4	NA	CSARGPGRSEKLFF	TGCAGTGCTAGGGGACCGGGACGCTCAGAAAAACTGTTTTTT
NA	TRBV7-9	TRBJ1-2	NA	CASTVQEIYGYTF	TGTGCCAGCACCGTACAGGAAATCTATGGCTACACCTTC
NA	TRBV7-9	TRBJ2-2	few	CASSPRGQDTGELFF	TGTGCCAGCAGCCCGAGGGGTCAGGACACCGGGGAGCTGTTTTTT
TRBD1	TRBV5-1	TRBJ2-3	few	CASSLPTGGTDTQYF	TGCGCCAGCAGTCTCCCGACAGGGGGCACTGATACGCAGTATTTT
NA	TRBV29-1	TRBJ1-2	NA	CSVEGYGYTF	TGCAGCGTTGAAGGGTATGGCTACACCTTC
NA	TRBV12-3/TRBV12-4	TRBJ2-3	medium-sized	CASSLYVRVADTQYF	TGTGCCAGCAGTTTATACGTCAGGGTGGCAGATACGCAGTATTTT
TRBD2	TRBV5-4	TRBJ2-7	NA	CASSPESAGGRYEQYF	TGTGCCAGCAGCCCAGAGTCCGCGGGAGGGCGGTACGAGCAGTACTTC
TRBD1	TRBV19	TRBJ2-7	NA	CASSPGTGTEQYF	TGTGCCAGTAGTCCCGGGACAGGGACCGAGCAGTACTTC
NA	TRBV4-3	TRBJ1-1	NA	CASSQDNYGVNTEAFF	TGCGCCAGCAGCCAAGACAATTACGGCGTGAACACTGAAGCTTTCTTT
NA	TRBV12-3/TRBV12-4	TRBJ2-7	many	CASTHYEQYF	TGTGCCAGCACCCACTACGAGCAGTACTTC
TRBD2	TRBV7-2	TRBJ2-3	few	CASSPAGGVGTDTQYF	TGTGCCAGCAGCCCAGCGGGAGGCGTGGGTACAGATACGCAGTATTTT
NA	TRBV7-9	TRBJ2-7	NA	CASTGASAYEQYF	TGTGCCAGCACCGGGGCTAGCGCCTACGAGCAGTACTTC
TRBD1	TRBV19	TRBJ1-1	NA	CASSLRTGVVNTEAFF	TGTGCCAGTAGTCTGCGGACAGGGGTGGTGAACACTGAAGCTTTCTTT
TRBD1	TRBV12-3/TRBV12-4	TRBJ2-5	few	CASSFGQGAINNQETQYF	TGTGCCAGCAGTTTCGGACAGGGGGCTATTAATAACCAAGAGACCCAGTACTTC
NA	TRBV12-3/TRBV12-4	TRBJ2-3	few	CASSFPGATTDTQYF	TGTGCCAGCAGTTTCCCCGGGGCTACAACAGATACGCAGTATTTT
TRBD2	TRBV28	TRBJ2-1	NA	CASSLAGGNNEQFF	TGTGCCAGCAGTTTAGCGGGAGGTAACAATGAGCAGTTCTTC
NA	TRBV6-1	TRBJ2-2	few	CASSDRGGGHGELFF	TGTGCCAGCAGTGACAGGGGGGGGGGCCACGGGGAGCTGTTTTTT
NA	TRBV6-5	TRBJ2-7	few	CATRPFGPYEQYF	TGTGCCACCCGGCCCTTTGGGCCCTACGAGCAGTACTTC
NA	TRBV19	TRBJ1-1	NA	CASSISLEAFF	TGTGCCAGTAGTATCTCGCTTGAAGCTTTCTTT
NA	TRBV5-1	TRBJ1-1	once	CASRSPPPTDMNTEAFF	TGCGCCAGCAGGTCCCCCCCCCCGACAGACATGAACACTGAAGCTTTCTTT
TRBD1	TRBV12-3/TRBV12-4	TRBJ1-6	NA	CASPMTGGSSYNSPLHF	TGTGCCAGCCCAATGACAGGGGGTAGCTCCTATAATTCACCCCTCCACTTT
TRBD1	TRBV5-1	TRBJ1-6	NA	CASRWDSRSSYNSPLHF	TGCGCCAGCAGATGGGACAGCCGAAGCTCCTATAATTCACCCCTCCACTTT
NA	TRBV12-3/TRBV12-4	TRBJ1-6	few	CASSYPDSPLHF	TGTGCCAGCAGTTATCCAGATTCACCCCTCCACTTT
NA	TRBV20-1	TRBJ2-7	NA	CSATNRGQRSYEQYF	TGCAGTGCAACAAACCGGGGCCAGCGGAGCTACGAGCAGTACTTC
NA	TRBV6-5	TRBJ2-1	few	CASSYSGRLGNEQFF	TGTGCCAGCAGTTACTCGGGGAGACTAGGGAATGAGCAGTTCTTC